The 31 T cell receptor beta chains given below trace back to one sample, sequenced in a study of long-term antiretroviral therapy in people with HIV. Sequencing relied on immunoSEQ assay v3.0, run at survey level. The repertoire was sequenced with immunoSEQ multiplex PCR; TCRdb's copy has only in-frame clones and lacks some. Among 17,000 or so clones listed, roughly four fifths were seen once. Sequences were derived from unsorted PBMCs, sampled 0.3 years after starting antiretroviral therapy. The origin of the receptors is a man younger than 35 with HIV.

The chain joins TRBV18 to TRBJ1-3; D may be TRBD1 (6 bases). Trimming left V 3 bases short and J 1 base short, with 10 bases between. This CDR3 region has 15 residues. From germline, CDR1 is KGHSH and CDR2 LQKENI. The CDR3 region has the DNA TGTGCCAGCTCACCCACGGACAGTTCTGGAAACACCATATATTTT. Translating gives CASSPTDSSGNTIYF.

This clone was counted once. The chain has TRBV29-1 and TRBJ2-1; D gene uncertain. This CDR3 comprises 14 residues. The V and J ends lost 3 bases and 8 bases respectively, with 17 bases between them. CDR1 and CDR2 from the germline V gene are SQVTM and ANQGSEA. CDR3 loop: CSVEGSFISDEQFF. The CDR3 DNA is TGCAGCGTTGAGGGCAGCTTTATCAGCGATGAGCAGTTCTTC.

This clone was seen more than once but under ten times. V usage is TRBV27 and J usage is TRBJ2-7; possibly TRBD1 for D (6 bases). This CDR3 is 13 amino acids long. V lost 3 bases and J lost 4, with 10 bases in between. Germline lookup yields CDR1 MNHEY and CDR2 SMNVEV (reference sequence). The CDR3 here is CASSLGAKYEQYF. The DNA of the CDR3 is TGTGCCAGCAGTTTGGGGGCTAAATACGAGCAGTACTTC.

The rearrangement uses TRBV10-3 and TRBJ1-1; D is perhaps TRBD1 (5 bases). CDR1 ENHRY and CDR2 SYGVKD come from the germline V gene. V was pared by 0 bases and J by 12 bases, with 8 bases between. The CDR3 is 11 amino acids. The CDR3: CAISESRGTFF. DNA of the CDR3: TGTGCCATCAGTGAGTCAAGGGGAACTTTCTTT.

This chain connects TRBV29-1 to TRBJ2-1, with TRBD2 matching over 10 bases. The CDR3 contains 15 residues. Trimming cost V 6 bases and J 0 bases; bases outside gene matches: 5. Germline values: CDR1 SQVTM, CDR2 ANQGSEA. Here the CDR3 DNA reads TGCAGCGTCACTAGCGGGGCAGACTCCTACAATGAGCAGTTCTTC. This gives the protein CSVTSGADSYNEQFF.

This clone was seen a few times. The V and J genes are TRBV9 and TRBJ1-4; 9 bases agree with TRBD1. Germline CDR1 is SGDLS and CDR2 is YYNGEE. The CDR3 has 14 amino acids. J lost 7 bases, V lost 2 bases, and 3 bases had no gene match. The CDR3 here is CASSVTGGVEKLFF. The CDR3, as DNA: TGTGCCAGCAGCGTCACAGGGGGCGTTGAAAAACTGTTTTTT.

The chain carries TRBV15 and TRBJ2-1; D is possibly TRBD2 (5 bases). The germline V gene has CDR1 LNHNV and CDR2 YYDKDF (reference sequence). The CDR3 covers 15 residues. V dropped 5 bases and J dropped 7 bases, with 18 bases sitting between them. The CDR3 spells CATSHERGSVNEQFF. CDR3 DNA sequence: TGTGCCACCAGCCACGAACGGGGTTCGGTGAATGAGCAGTTCTTC. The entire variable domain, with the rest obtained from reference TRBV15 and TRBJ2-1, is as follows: DAMVIQNPRYQVTQFGKPVTLSCSQTLNHNVMYWYQQKSSQAPKLLFHYYDKDFNNEADTPDNFQSRRPNTSFCFLDIRSPGLGDTAMYLCATSHERGSVNEQFFGPGTRLTVL.

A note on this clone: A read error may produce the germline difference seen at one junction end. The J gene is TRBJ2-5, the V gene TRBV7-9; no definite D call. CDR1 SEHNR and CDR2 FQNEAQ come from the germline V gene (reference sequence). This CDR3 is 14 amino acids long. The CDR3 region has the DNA TGTGCCAGCACCTTACCCTTAGAGGCAGAGACCCAGTACTTC. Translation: CASTLPLEAETQYF.

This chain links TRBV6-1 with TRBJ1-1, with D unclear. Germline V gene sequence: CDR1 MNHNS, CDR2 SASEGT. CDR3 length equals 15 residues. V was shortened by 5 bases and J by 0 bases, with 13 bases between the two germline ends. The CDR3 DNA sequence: TGTGCCAGCAGTCGAAAAGGGATCATGAACACTGAAGCTTTCTTT. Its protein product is CASSRKGIMNTEAFF.

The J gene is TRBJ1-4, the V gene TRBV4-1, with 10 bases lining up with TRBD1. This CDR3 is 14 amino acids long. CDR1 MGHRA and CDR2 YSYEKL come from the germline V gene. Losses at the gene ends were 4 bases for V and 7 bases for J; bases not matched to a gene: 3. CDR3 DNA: TGCGCCAGCAGCCGCGGGACAGGGGTTGAAAAACTGTTTTTT. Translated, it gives CASSRGTGVEKLFF.

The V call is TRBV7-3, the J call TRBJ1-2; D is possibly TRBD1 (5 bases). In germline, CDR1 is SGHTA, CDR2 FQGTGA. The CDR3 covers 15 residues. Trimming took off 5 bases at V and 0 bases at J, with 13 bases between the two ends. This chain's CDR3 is CASSPEGIANYGYTF. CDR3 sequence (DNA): TGTGCCAGCAGCCCCGAGGGGATAGCTAACTATGGCTACACCTTC.

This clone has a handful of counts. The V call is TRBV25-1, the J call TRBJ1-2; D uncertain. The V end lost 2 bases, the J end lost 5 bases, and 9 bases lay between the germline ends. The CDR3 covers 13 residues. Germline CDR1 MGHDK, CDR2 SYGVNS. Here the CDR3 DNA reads TGTGCCAGCAGTGAAGAAGGGCCATATGGCTACACCTTC. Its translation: CASSEEGPYGYTF.

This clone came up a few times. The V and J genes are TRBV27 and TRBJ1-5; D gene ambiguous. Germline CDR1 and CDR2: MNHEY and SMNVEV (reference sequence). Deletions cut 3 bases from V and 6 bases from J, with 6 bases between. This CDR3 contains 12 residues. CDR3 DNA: TGTGCCAGCAGTTTCTTGGGTCAGCCCCAGCATTTT. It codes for CASSFLGQPQHF.

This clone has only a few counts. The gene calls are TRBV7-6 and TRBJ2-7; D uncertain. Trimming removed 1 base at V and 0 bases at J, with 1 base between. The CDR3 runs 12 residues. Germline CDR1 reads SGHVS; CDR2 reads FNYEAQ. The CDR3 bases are TGTGCCAGCAGCTTAGGCTCCTACGAGCAGTACGTC. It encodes CASSLGSYEQYV.

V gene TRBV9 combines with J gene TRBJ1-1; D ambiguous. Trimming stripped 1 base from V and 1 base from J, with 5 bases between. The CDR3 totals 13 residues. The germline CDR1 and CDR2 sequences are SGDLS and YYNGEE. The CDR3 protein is CASSVSGNTEAFF. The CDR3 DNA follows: TGTGCCAGCAGCGTATCCGGGAACACTGAAGCTTTCTTT.

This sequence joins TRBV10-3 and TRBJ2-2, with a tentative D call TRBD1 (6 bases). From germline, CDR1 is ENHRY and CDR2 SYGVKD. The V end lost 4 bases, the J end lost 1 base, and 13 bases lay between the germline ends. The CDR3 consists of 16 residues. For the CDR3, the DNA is TGTGCCATCAGTGCGGCGGACAGACTGAACACCGGGGAGCTGTTTTTT. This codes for CAISAADRLNTGELFF.

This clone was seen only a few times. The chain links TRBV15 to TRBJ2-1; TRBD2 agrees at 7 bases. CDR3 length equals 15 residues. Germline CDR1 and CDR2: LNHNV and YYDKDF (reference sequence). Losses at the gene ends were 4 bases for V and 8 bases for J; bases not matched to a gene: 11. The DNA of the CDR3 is TGTGCCACCAGCAACCCCCGGACTAGTAGTGATGAGCAGTTCTTC. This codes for CATSNPRTSSDEQFF. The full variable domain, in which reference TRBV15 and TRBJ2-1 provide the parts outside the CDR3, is DAMVIQNPRYQVTQFGKPVTLSCSQTLNHNVMYWYQQKSSQAPKLLFHYYDKDFNNEADTPDNFQSRRPNTSFCFLDIRSPGLGDTAMYLCATSNPRTSSDEQFFGPGTRLTVL.

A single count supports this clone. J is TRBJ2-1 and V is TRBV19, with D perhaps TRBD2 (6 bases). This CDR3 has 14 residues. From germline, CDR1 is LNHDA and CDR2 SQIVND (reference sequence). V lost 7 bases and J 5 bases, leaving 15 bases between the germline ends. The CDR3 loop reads CASIEPGGDNEQFF. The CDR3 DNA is TGTGCCAGTATAGAACCCGGGGGAGACAATGAGCAGTTCTTC.

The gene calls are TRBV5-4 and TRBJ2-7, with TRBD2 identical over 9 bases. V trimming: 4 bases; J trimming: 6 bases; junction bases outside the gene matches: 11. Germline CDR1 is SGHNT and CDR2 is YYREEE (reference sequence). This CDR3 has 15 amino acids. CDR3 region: CASSIHGGGVFEQYV. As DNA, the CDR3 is TGTGCCAGCAGCATCCATGGCGGGGGGGTCTTCGAGCAGTACGTC.

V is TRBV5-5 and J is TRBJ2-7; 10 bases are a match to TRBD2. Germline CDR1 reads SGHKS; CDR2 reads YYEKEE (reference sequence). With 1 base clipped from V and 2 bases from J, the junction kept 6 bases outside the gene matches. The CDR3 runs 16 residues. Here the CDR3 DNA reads TGTGCCAGCAGCTTGAGACTAGCGGGCCCCACCTACGAGCAGTACTTC. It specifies CASSLRLAGPTYEQYF.

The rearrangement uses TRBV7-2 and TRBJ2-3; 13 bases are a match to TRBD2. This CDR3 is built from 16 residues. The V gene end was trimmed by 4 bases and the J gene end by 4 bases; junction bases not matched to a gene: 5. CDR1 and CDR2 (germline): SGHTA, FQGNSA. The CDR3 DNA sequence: TGTGCCAGCAGCTCCAGACTAGCGGGGGGTTCAGATACGCAGTATTTT. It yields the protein CASSSRLAGGSDTQYF.

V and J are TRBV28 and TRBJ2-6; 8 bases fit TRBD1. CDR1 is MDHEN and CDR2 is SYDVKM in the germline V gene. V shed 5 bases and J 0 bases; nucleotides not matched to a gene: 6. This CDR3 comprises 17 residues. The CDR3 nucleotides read TGTGCCAGCAGTGACCCGGGACAGGCCTCTGGGGCCAACGTCCTGACTTTC. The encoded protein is CASSDPGQASGANVLTF.

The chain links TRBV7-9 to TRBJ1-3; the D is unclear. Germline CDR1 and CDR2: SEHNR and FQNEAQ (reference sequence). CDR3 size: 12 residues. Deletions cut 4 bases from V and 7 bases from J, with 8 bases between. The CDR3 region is CASSSFANTIYF. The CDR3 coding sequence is TGTGCCAGCAGCTCCTTCGCGAACACCATATATTTT.

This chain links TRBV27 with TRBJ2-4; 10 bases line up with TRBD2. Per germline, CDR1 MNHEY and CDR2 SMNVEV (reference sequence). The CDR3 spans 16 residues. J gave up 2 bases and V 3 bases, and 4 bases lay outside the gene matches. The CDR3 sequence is CASSLGSGGTKNIQYF. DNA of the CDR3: TGTGCCAGCAGTTTGGGTAGCGGGGGGACCAAAAACATTCAGTACTTC.

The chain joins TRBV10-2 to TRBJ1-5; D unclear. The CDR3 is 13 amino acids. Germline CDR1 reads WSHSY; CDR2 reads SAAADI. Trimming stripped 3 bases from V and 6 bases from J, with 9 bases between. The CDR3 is CASSERVSQPQHF. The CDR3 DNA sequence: TGCGCCAGCAGTGAACGCGTAAGTCAGCCCCAGCATTTT.

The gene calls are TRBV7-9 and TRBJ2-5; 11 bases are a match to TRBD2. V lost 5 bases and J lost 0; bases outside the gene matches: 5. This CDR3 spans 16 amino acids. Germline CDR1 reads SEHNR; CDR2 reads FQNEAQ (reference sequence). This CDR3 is CASSRPGLADQETQYF. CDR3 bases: TGTGCCAGCAGCCGTCCGGGACTAGCGGACCAAGAGACCCAGTACTTC.

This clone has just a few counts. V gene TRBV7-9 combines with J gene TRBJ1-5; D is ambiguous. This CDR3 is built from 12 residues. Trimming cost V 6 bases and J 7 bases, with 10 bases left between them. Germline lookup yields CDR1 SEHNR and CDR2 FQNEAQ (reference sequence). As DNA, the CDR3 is TGTGCCAGCAGAGCAGAGGACCAGCCCCAGCATTTT. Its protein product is CASRAEDQPQHF.

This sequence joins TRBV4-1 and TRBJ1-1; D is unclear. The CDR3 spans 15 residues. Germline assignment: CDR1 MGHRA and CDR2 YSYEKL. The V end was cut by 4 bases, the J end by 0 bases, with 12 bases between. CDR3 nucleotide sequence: TGCGCCAGCAGCCTCCGCGCGATCCTGAACACTGAAGCTTTCTTT. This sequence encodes CASSLRAILNTEAFF.

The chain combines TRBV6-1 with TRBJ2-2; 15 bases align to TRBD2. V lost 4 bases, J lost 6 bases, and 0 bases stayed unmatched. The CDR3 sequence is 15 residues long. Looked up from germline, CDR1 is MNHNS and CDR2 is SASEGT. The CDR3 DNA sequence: TGTGCCAGCAGTGGGACTAGCGGGGGGGCCGGGGAGCTGTTTTTT. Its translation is CASSGTSGGAGELFF.

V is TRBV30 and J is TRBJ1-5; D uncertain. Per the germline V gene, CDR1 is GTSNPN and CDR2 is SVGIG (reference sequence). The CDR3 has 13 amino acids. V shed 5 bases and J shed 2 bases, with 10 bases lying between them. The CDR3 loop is CAWDTDGNQPQHF. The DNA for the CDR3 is TGTGCCTGGGATACAGATGGCAATCAGCCCCAGCATTTT.

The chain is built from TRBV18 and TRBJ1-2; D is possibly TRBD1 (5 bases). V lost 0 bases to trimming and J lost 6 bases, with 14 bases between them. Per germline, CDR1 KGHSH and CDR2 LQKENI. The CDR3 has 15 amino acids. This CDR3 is CASSPPGGDANGYTF. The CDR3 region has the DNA TGTGCCAGCTCACCACCGGGGGGGGATGCGAATGGCTACACCTTC.